The 24 T cell receptor beta chains listed next were all sequenced from one sample in a study of glioma-infiltrating T cells after dendritic cell vaccination. Assay: immunoSEQ multiplex PCR; the TCRdb copy retains only in-frame clones and omits some. The data show tens of thousands of clones, about 86% seen once. The sequenced sample was blood, obtained before dendritic cell vaccination. The receptors derive from a human donor with glioblastoma.

J is TRBJ1-5 and V is TRBV6-1, with TRBD1 identical over 8 bases. The J segment lost 7 bases and the V segment lost 8 bases, leaving 10 bases of the junction unmatched. This CDR3 contains 14 residues. Germline CDR1 reads MNHNS; CDR2 reads SASEGT. In DNA form, the CDR3 reads TGTGCCAGCGCTCTCGGACAGGGAGGCCAGCCCCAGCATTTT. Its protein is CASALGQGGQPQHF.

The chain employs TRBV4-2 and TRBJ2-5; no clear D gene. Per germline, CDR1 LGHNA and CDR2 YNFKEQ. V shed 0 bases and J shed 0 bases, with 5 bases lying between them. The CDR3 contains 14 residues. Written as DNA, the CDR3 is TGTGCCAGCAGCCAAGATACTAACCAAGAGACCCAGTACTTC. Residues: CASSQDTNQETQYF.

This chain uses TRBV18 with TRBJ1-2; 8 bases are shared with TRBD1. Germline V gene lookup returns CDR1 KGHSH and CDR2 LQKENI. The junction had 4 bases not matched to a gene; V was cut back by 6 bases and J by 4 bases. This CDR3 is 13 amino acids long. CDR3 in DNA: TGTGCCAGCTCTCAAGGACAGGGCTATGGCTACACCTTC. Its translation is CASSQGQGYGYTF. Full variable domain (outside the CDR3, taken from reference TRBV18 and TRBJ1-2): NAGVMQNPRHLVRRRGQEARLRCSPMKGHSHVYWYRQLPEEGLKFMVYLQKENIIDESGMPKERFSAEFPKEGPSILRIQQVVRGDSAAYFCASSQGQGYGYTFGSGTRLTVV.

The chain links TRBV2 to TRBJ1-1, with D perhaps TRBD1 (6 bases). The CDR3 has 14 residues. V was pared by 5 bases and J by 1 base, with 11 bases between. Looked up from germline, CDR1 is SNHLY and CDR2 is FYNNEI. The CDR3 is CASSSGTTNTEAFF. DNA of the CDR3: TGTGCCAGCAGTTCCGGGACAACGAACACTGAAGCTTTCTTT.

The genes are TRBV5-1 and TRBJ2-3; D unresolved. Trimming took 2 bases from V and 4 from J, leaving 11 bases between them. The germline gives CDR1 SGHRS, CDR2 YFSETQ. The CDR3 consists of 14 residues. The CDR3 sequence: CASSFSSVPDTQYF. CDR3 sequence (DNA): TGCGCCAGCAGCTTCTCGTCCGTTCCAGATACGCAGTATTTT.

The chain links TRBV6-1 to TRBJ2-3; 12 nucleotides match TRBD2. This CDR3 is built from 16 residues. V lost 0 bases and J lost 4; bases outside the gene matches: 2. Germline V gene data show CDR1 as MNHNS and CDR2 as SASEGT. The CDR3 nucleotides read TGTGCCAGCAGTGAAGCGCTAGCGGGGGGGCCAGATACGCAGTATTTT. This translates into CASSEALAGGPDTQYF.

The rearrangement links TRBV18 to TRBJ1-2; D remains ambiguous. CDR1 KGHSH and CDR2 LQKENI come from the germline V gene. Trimming shortened V by 3 bases and J by 4 bases, and 12 bases separated the two germline ends. This CDR3 contains 14 residues. Here the CDR3 DNA reads TGTGCCAGCTCACCGGGCCGTAACATCTATGGCTACACCTTC. Translation: CASSPGRNIYGYTF.

The gene calls are TRBV6-6 and TRBJ2-3, with TRBD2 identical over 11 bases. V trimming: 5 bases; J trimming: 2 bases; junction bases outside the gene matches: 6. The CDR3 covers 16 residues. Germline CDR1 MNHNY, CDR2 SVGAGI (reference sequence). CDR3 residues: CASSTGTSGLTDTQYF. As DNA, the CDR3 is TGTGCCAGCAGTACCGGGACTAGCGGACTCACAGATACGCAGTATTTT.

The chain carries TRBV5-4 and TRBJ2-7; 9 bases fit TRBD1. Germline CDR1 and CDR2: SGHNT and YYREEE (reference sequence). The V and J ends lost 5 bases and 5 bases, in that order; junction bases with no gene match: 8. The CDR3 runs 14 residues. The CDR3 sequence: CASRRQGGVHEQYF. CDR3 in DNA: TGTGCCAGCAGGCGACAGGGGGGCGTGCACGAGCAGTACTTC.

This chain connects TRBV4-1 to TRBJ2-2; 10 nucleotides agree with TRBD2. Trimming at V came to 0 bases and at J to 4 bases, leaving 5 bases not matched to a gene. Per germline, CDR1 MGHRA and CDR2 YSYEKL. The CDR3 runs to 17 residues. The CDR3 protein is CASSQEGKRGGTGELFF. For the CDR3, the DNA is TGCGCCAGCAGCCAAGAGGGCAAGCGGGGGGGCACCGGGGAGCTGTTTTTT.

This rearrangement joins TRBV29-1 to TRBJ2-7, with 8 positions matching TRBD2. Per germline, CDR1 SQVTM and CDR2 ANQGSEA. The CDR3 is 13 amino acids. V was clipped by 6 bases and J by 2 bases; unmatched bases: 6. The CDR3 reads CSVQLAEAYEQYF. Written as DNA, the CDR3 is TGCAGCGTCCAACTAGCGGAAGCCTACGAGCAGTACTTC.

The chain carries TRBV5-1 and TRBJ2-7; 11 bases align to TRBD2. Per germline, CDR1 SGHRS and CDR2 YFSETQ. V lost 4 bases to trimming and J lost 4 bases; unmatched junction nucleotides: 4. The CDR3 is made up of 14 amino acids. Written as DNA, the CDR3 is TGCGCCAGCAGCCTCGGGACTAGCGGTTACGAGCAGTACTTC. Amino acid sequence: CASSLGTSGYEQYF.

J is TRBJ2-3 and V is TRBV7-6; maybe TRBD2 (5 bases). The CDR3 covers 15 residues. Trimming stripped 5 bases from V and 3 bases from J, with 15 bases between. The germline gives CDR1 SGHVS, CDR2 FNYEAQ. The CDR3 DNA reads as TGTGCCAGCAGCCAGGACGGGAAAGGAACAGATACGCAGTATTTT. Its translation is CASSQDGKGTDTQYF.

The rearrangement uses TRBV5-1 and TRBJ1-1; no reliable D call. CDR1 and CDR2 from the germline V gene are SGHRS and YFSETQ. The CDR3 totals 15 residues. V was cut by 0 bases and J by 0 bases, with 9 bases left in between. The chain's CDR3 is CASSLDGNLNTEAFF. CDR3 sequence (DNA): TGCGCCAGCAGCTTGGACGGGAACTTGAACACTGAAGCTTTCTTT.

This clone was counted a few times. The J gene is TRBJ1-1, the V gene TRBV19, with a weak D call TRBD1 (6 bases). The V and J ends lost 6 bases and 6 bases respectively, with 14 bases between them. This CDR3 has 13 amino acids. Germline V lookup: CDR1 LNHDA, CDR2 SQIVND (reference sequence). The chain's CDR3 is CASRSRGGSEAFF. DNA for the CDR3: TGTGCCAGTAGGTCGCGTGGGGGCTCTGAAGCTTTCTTT.

The chain employs TRBV10-3 and TRBJ2-1, with 10 bases aligning to TRBD2. Trimming removed 4 bases from V and 2 bases from J; junction bases left unmatched: 8. Germline V gene data show CDR1 as ENHRY and CDR2 as SYGVKD. The CDR3 extends over 17 amino acids. The DNA for the CDR3 is TGTGCCATCAGTGGGTCTGCTAGCGGGGGAACCTACAATGAGCAGTTCTTC. Its protein product is CAISGSASGGTYNEQFF.

This rearrangement joins TRBV27 to TRBJ1-6, with TRBD1 matching over 8 bases. J lost 10 bases, V lost 7 bases, and 9 bases had no gene match. The CDR3 is made up of 14 amino acids. CDR1 and CDR2 (germline): MNHEY, SMNVEV (reference sequence). This CDR3 is CASTLRTGQSPLHF. The CDR3 DNA follows: TGTGCCAGCACCCTAAGGACAGGGCAATCACCCCTCCACTTT.

V usage is TRBV6-5 and J usage is TRBJ2-7; the match to TRBD2 covers 12 bases. V trimming: 5 bases; J trimming: 2 bases; junction bases outside the gene matches: 4. Germline CDR1 MNHEY, CDR2 SVGAGI. The CDR3 contains 15 residues. The CDR3 coding sequence is TGTGCCAGCAGTATGACTAGCGGGGGACCCTACGAGCAGTACTTC. Encoded protein: CASSMTSGGPYEQYF.

V gene TRBV29-1 combines with J gene TRBJ1-2, with 7 nucleotides matching TRBD1. V lost 4 bases and J lost 5; bases outside the gene matches: 4. The CDR3 extends over 12 amino acids. CDR1 is SQVTM, CDR2 ANQGSEA, per germline. The DNA of the CDR3 is TGCAGCGTTGCAGACAGGGCATATGGCTACACCTTC. The encoded protein is CSVADRAYGYTF.

V and J are TRBV6-1 and TRBJ1-6; D is unclear. The CDR3 spans 16 residues. Germline CDR1 MNHNS, CDR2 SASEGT. The V gene lost 0 bases and the J gene lost 0 bases, with 6 bases spanning the gap. The CDR3 DNA reads TGTGCCAGCAGTGAAGCCCACGGCTCCTATAATTCACCCCTCCACTTT. It is translated as CASSEAHGSYNSPLHF.

This sequence joins TRBV5-4 and TRBJ2-2, with 7 positions matching TRBD1. The CDR3 has 17 residues. With V trimmed by 2 bases and J by 5 bases, 12 bases remained unmatched. CDR1 and CDR2 from the germline V gene are SGHNT and YYREEE (reference sequence). The CDR3 bases are TGTGCCAGCAGCTTATTCTCCCGGACAGGTAGAACCGGGGAGCTGTTTTTT. Its translation is CASSLFSRTGRTGELFF.

V usage is TRBV9 and J usage is TRBJ2-7; maybe TRBD2 (7 bases). Trimming stripped 4 bases from V and 0 bases from J, with 14 bases between. Looked up from germline, CDR1 is SGDLS and CDR2 is YYNGEE. This CDR3 is 15 amino acids long. CDR3 coding DNA: TGTGCCAGCAGCAAAGGGGGGGGCCGCTCCTACGAGCAGTACTTC. Translated, it gives CASSKGGGRSYEQYF.

This clone was counted between two and nine times. The chain links TRBV25-1 to TRBJ2-2; D is perhaps TRBD1 (5 bases). The CDR3 contains 16 residues. Trimming stripped 0 bases from V and 3 bases from J, with 11 bases between. Germline CDR1 is MGHDK and CDR2 is SYGVNS. CDR3 in amino acids: CASSEYLDSDTGELFF. The CDR3 region has the DNA TGTGCCAGCAGTGAATACCTAGACAGTGACACCGGGGAGCTGTTTTTT.

V and J are TRBV7-9 and TRBJ1-1; D is uncertain. V dropped 5 bases and J dropped 2 bases, with 9 bases sitting between them. Germline V lookup: CDR1 SEHNR, CDR2 FQNEAQ (reference sequence). The CDR3 is 13 residues long. The CDR3 sequence: CASSPTDNTEAFF. The CDR3 coding sequence is TGTGCCAGCAGCCCCACAGATAACACTGAAGCTTTCTTT.